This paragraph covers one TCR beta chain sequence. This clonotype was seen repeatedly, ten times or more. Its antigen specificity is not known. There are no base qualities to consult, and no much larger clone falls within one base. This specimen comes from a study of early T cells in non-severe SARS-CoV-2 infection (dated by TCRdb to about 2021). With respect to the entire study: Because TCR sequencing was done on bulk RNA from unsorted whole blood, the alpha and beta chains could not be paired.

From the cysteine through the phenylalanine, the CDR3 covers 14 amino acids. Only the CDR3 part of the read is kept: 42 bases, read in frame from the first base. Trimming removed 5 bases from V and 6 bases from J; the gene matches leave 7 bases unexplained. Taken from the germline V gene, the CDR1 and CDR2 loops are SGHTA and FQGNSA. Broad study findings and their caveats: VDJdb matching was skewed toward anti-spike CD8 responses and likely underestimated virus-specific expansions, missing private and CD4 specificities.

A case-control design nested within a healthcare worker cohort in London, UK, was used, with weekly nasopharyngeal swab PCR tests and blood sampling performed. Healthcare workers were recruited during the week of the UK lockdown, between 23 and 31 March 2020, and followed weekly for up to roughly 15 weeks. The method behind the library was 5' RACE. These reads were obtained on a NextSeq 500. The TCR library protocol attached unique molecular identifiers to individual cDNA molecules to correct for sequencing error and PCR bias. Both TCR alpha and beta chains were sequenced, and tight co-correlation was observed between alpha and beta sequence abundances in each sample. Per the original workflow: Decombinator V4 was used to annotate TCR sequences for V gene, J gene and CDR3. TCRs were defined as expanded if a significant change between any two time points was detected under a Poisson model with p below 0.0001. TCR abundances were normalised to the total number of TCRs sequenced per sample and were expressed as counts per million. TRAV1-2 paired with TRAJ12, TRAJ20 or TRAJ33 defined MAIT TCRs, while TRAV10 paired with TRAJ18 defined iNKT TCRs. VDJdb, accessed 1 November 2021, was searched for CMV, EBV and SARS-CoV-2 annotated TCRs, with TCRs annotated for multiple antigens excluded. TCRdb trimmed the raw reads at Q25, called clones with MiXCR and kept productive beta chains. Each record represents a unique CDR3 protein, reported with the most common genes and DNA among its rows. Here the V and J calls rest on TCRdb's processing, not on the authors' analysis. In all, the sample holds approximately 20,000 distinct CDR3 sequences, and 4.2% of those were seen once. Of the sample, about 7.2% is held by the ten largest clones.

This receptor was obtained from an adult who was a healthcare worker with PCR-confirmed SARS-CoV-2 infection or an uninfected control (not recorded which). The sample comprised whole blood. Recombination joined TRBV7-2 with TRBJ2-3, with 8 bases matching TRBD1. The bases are TGTGCCAGCAGCCCCGGACAGGGACGGGATACGCAGTATTTT. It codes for CASSPGQGRDTQYF.